Following are 25 T cell receptor beta chains from one sample sequenced in a study of blood T cell repertoires in COVID-19. Assay used: immunoSEQ multiplex PCR; TCRdb lists only in-frame clones, some missing. The table records roughly 350,000 clones, around nine tenths of them present only once. The sample was peripheral blood. Receptors were obtained from a woman aged 50 to 60 with active or convalescent COVID-19.

This clone came up a few times. The chain combines TRBV18 with TRBJ2-7, with 11 bases aligning to TRBD1. V was pared by 1 base and J by 5 bases, with 1 base of the junction left unmatched. CDR3 length equals 14 residues. From germline, CDR1 is KGHSH and CDR2 LQKENI. Written as DNA, the CDR3 is TGTGCCAGCTCACCACAGGGACAGGGGGACGAGCAGTACTTC. Its translation: CASSPQGQGDEQYF.

The genes are TRBV19 and TRBJ1-2, with D possibly matching TRBD1 (5 bases). The CDR3 is made up of 16 amino acids. The V and J ends lost 5 bases and 5 bases respectively, with 21 bases between them. CDR1 is LNHDA, CDR2 SQIVND, per germline (reference sequence). In DNA, the CDR3 is TGTGCCAGTAGTGGACTACCGGGACGAAGGGATTATGGCTACACCTTC. It translates to CASSGLPGRRDYGYTF.

This chain uses TRBV13 with TRBJ1-3; D may be TRBD1 (5 bases). The CDR3 has 16 residues. Trimming left V 4 bases short and J 0 bases short, with 13 bases between. Germline loops: CDR1 PRHDT, CDR2 FYEKMQ (reference sequence). CDR3 protein: CASSYPTEVSGNTIYF. The CDR3 DNA sequence: TGTGCCAGCAGCTACCCGACAGAGGTCTCTGGAAACACCATATATTTT.

The rearrangement joins TRBV11-2 to TRBJ2-1, with 8 bases aligning to TRBD2. Germline V CDR1 and CDR2: SGHAT, FQNNGV. The CDR3 covers 14 residues. After removal of 5 bases from V and 16 bases from J, the junction contained 16 bases not matched to a gene. CDR3 region: CASSLTQGQRETFF. In nucleotides, the CDR3 is TGTGCCAGCAGCCTAACCCAGGGTCAGCGGGAGACTTTCTTC.

This chain connects TRBV6-5 to TRBJ1-1; 10 positions agree with TRBD1. The CDR3 extends over 15 amino acids. Losses at the gene ends were 2 bases for V and 4 bases for J; bases not matched to a gene: 4. CDR1 MNHEY and CDR2 SVGAGI come from the germline V gene. The CDR3 nucleotides read TGTGCCAGCAGTTACGGGGGACAGGGGCGCACTGAAGCTTTCTTT. Translated: CASSYGGQGRTEAFF.

This rearrangement joins TRBV30 to TRBJ2-6, with D perhaps matching TRBD2 (5 bases). This CDR3 has 14 residues. V was clipped by 1 base and J by 4 bases, with 8 bases between them. Germline values: CDR1 GTSNPN, CDR2 SVGIG (reference sequence). In DNA form, the CDR3 reads TGTGCCTGGAGTGGGGTAGCGGGGGCCAACGTCCTGACTTTC. Translating gives CAWSGVAGANVLTF. The full variable domain, with the rest looked up from reference TRBV30 and TRBJ2-6, is SQTIHQWPATLVQPVGSPLSLECTVEGTSNPNLYWYRQAAGRGLQLLFYSVGIGQISSEVPQNLSASRPQDRQFILSSKKLLLSDSGFYLCAWSGVAGANVLTFGAGSRLTVL.

This clone was observed a few times. The chain joins TRBV6-2 or TRBV6-3 to TRBJ1-2; TRBD1 matches 8 bases. The CDR3 is 13 residues long. J lost 3 bases, V lost 5 bases, and 2 bases had no gene match. Germline V CDR1 and CDR2: MNHEY, SVGEGT. CDR3 sequence reads: CASSQTGDYGYTF. CDR3 nucleotides: TGTGCCAGCAGTCAGACAGGGGACTATGGCTACACCTTC.

This rearrangement joins TRBV21-1 to TRBJ1-2. TRBV21-1 is a pseudogene segment. This CDR3 comprises 14 residues. CDR3 sequence: CASSTRDWDYGYTF. The CDR3 DNA sequence: TGTGCCAGCAGCACTCGGGACTGGGACTATGGCTACACCTTC.

V usage is TRBV28 and J usage is TRBJ2-3; perhaps TRBD1 as D (6 bases). Germline loops: CDR1 MDHEN, CDR2 SYDVKM. V gave up 4 bases and J gave up 1 base, with 9 bases separating them. This CDR3 has 14 residues. As DNA, the CDR3 is TGTGCCAGCAGTTACAGGGCGGGCACAGATACGCAGTATTTT. This encodes CASSYRAGTDTQYF. The variable domain in full, completed from reference TRBV28 and TRBJ2-3, reads DVKVTQSSRYLVKRTGEKVFLECVQDMDHENMFWYRQDPGLGLRLIYFSYDVKMKEKGDIPEGYSVSREKKERFSLILESASTNQTSMYLCASSYRAGTDTQYFGPGTRLTVL.

The gene calls are TRBV6-5 and TRBJ1-5; D uncertain. V dropped 7 bases and J dropped 7 bases, with 14 bases sitting between them. CDR1 and CDR2 from the germline V gene are MNHEY and SVGAGI. The CDR3 runs to 13 residues. CDR3 in DNA: TGTGCCAGCACTACCCGTTCGAACCAGCCCCAGCATTTT. It codes for CASTTRSNQPQHF.

This chain connects TRBV6-5 to TRBJ1-4, with a weak D call TRBD1 (6 bases). The germline V and J ends were trimmed by 4 bases and 3 bases, with 15 bases remaining between them. Looked up from germline, CDR1 is MNHEY and CDR2 is SVGAGI. The CDR3 totals 16 residues. Here the CDR3 reads CASSSEGRGANEKLFF. CDR3 in DNA: TGTGCCAGCAGTTCCGAGGGCAGGGGAGCTAATGAAAAACTGTTTTTT.

The J gene is TRBJ1-2, the V gene TRBV3-1 (or the pseudogene TRBV3-2); possibly TRBD1 for D (5 bases). V was pared by 3 bases and J by 4 bases, with 9 bases between. The CDR3 is 13 amino acids. The germline CDR1 and CDR2 sequences are LGHDT and YNNKEL (reference sequence). The CDR3 DNA reads as TGTGCCAGCAGCCACGGGACTGCCTATGGCTACACCTTC. Amino acid sequence: CASSHGTAYGYTF.

The chain has TRBV28 and TRBJ1-1; D not certain. V gave up 3 bases and J gave up 7 bases, with 12 bases separating them. Germline-derived CDR1 and CDR2 are MDHEN and SYDVKM. The CDR3 is 13 residues long. The CDR3 loop reads CASSLGAGIEAFF. CDR3 nucleotides: TGTGCCAGCAGTTTGGGCGCGGGGATTGAAGCTTTCTTT.

In its sample, this clone was seen once. V and J are TRBV28 and TRBJ2-7; 8 nucleotides line up with TRBD1. CDR3 length: 13 amino acids. Germline trimming cut 8 bases from V and 5 bases from J; bases unmatched to any gene: 8. Germline CDR1 MDHEN, CDR2 SYDVKM. The chain's CDR3 is CASVGDRIDEQYF. CDR3 bases: TGTGCCAGCGTTGGGGACAGGATAGACGAGCAGTACTTC.

The chain is built from TRBV6-5 and TRBJ1-3, with TRBD1 identical over 10 bases. V lost 8 bases, J lost 4 bases, and 8 bases stayed unmatched. Germline V lookup: CDR1 MNHEY, CDR2 SVGAGI. The length of the CDR3 is 15 residues. The CDR3 spells CASGTGEDWGNTIYF. DNA of the CDR3: TGTGCCAGCGGGACAGGGGAAGATTGGGGAAACACCATATATTTT.

This chain links TRBV25-1 with TRBJ1-4, with D maybe TRBD1 (6 bases). Germline assignment: CDR1 MGHDK and CDR2 SYGVNS. The CDR3 consists of 15 residues. V dropped 4 bases and J dropped 1 base, with 10 bases sitting between them. For the CDR3, the DNA is TGTGCCAGCAGTGCAGGGGTACGAACTAATGAAAAACTGTTTTTT. The encoded protein is CASSAGVRTNEKLFF.

The rearrangement uses TRBV7-3 and TRBJ2-1, with TRBD1 identical over 10 bases. CDR1 SGHTA and CDR2 FQGTGA come from the germline V gene. J was trimmed by 10 bases and V by 4 bases; bases with no gene match: 13. This CDR3 has 16 residues. The chain's CDR3 is CASSYSFPGTGAEQFF. The CDR3 coding sequence is TGTGCCAGCAGCTACTCATTCCCCGGGACAGGGGCCGAGCAGTTCTTC.

The chain links TRBV5-1 to TRBJ2-1; D not resolved. The CDR3 consists of 15 residues. Germline CDR1 SGHRS, CDR2 YFSETQ. Trimming removed 0 bases at V and 0 bases at J, with 7 bases between. The CDR3 loop is CASSLADTSYNEQFF. CDR3 DNA sequence: TGCGCCAGCAGCTTGGCCGACACCTCCTACAATGAGCAGTTCTTC.

The chain employs TRBV3-1 (or the pseudogene TRBV3-2) and TRBJ2-5; 8 bases are shared with TRBD2. Trimming removed 0 bases from V and 5 bases from J; junction bases left unmatched: 11. CDR1 is LGHDT and CDR2 is YNNKEL in the germline V gene (reference sequence). This CDR3 is built from 17 residues. CDR3 amino acids: CASSQDTLRGGRETQYF. The CDR3 coding sequence is TGTGCCAGCAGCCAAGATACCCTTCGCGGGGGGCGGGAGACCCAGTACTTC.

The J gene is TRBJ2-5, the V gene TRBV6-5; 12 positions match TRBD1. CDR1 is MNHEY and CDR2 is SVGAGI in the germline V gene. This CDR3 has 16 residues. The ends lost 1 base at V and 5 bases at J; junction bases unmatched: 5. The CDR3 sequence is CASSYYGTGGEETQYF. As DNA, the CDR3 is TGTGCCAGCAGTTACTATGGGACAGGGGGCGAGGAGACCCAGTACTTC.

This sequence joins TRBV6-1 and TRBJ1-2; D uncertain. Germline V gives CDR1 MNHNS, CDR2 SASEGT. The CDR3 totals 13 residues. The V end was cut by 0 bases, the J end by 4 bases, with 6 bases between. The CDR3 protein is CASSEATVYGYTF. In DNA form, the CDR3 reads TGTGCCAGCAGTGAAGCTACAGTCTATGGCTACACCTTC.

V gene TRBV28 combines with J gene TRBJ1-1; D call uncertain. The germline CDR1 and CDR2 sequences are MDHEN and SYDVKM. The CDR3 is 12 residues long. Trimming took 7 bases from V and 4 from J, leaving 10 bases between them. This CDR3 reads CASIGLGTEAFF. CDR3 nucleotides: TGTGCCAGCATCGGGTTAGGCACTGAAGCTTTCTTT.

This clone was detected once. The chain links TRBV6-1 to TRBJ1-2; TRBD1 matches at 8 bases. Germline V gene data show CDR1 as MNHNS and CDR2 as SASEGT. CDR3 length: 17 residues. V gave up 2 bases and J gave up 4 bases; unmatched junction bases: 12. The CDR3 DNA follows: TGTGCCAGCAGTGAACGTGTCGGACAGGGCGGGAGCTATGGCTACACCTTC. The encoded protein is CASSERVGQGGSYGYTF.

The chain couples TRBV5-4 to TRBJ2-3; D is uncertain. The CDR3 covers 12 residues. V was pared by 4 bases and J by 7 bases, with 10 bases between. Germline V lookup: CDR1 SGHNT, CDR2 YYREEE (reference sequence). CDR3 residues: CASSTDSYTQYF. CDR3 nucleotide sequence: TGTGCCAGCAGCACTGACTCATATACGCAGTATTTT.

The chain employs TRBV6-5 and TRBJ1-5; TRBD1 is a possible D gene (6 bases). The CDR3 extends over 16 amino acids. Germline CDR1 reads MNHEY; CDR2 reads SVGAGI. Trimming removed 2 bases at V and 7 bases at J, with 18 bases between. CDR3: CASSYPGTPEGQPQHF. The CDR3 DNA reads TGTGCCAGCAGTTACCCCGGGACACCCGAGGGGCAGCCCCAGCATTTT.